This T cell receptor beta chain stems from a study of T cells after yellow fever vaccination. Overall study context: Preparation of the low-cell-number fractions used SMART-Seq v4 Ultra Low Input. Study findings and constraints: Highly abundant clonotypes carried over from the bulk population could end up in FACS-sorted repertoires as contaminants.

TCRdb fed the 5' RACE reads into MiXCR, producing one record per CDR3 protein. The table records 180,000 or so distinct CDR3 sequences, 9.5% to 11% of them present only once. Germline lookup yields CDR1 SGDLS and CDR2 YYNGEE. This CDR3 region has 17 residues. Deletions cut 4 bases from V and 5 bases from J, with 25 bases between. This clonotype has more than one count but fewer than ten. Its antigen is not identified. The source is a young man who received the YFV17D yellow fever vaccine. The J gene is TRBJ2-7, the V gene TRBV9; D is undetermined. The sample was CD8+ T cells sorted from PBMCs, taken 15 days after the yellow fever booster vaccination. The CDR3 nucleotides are TGTGCCAGCAGCCACTCCTCCCTAGGCATTAATAAGGACGAGCAGTACTTC. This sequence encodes CASSHSSLGINKDEQYF. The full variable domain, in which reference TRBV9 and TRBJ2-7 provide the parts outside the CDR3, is DSGVTQTPKHLITATGQRVTLRCSPRSGDLSVYWYQQSLDQGLQFLIQYYNGEERAKGNILERFSAQQFPDLHSELNLSSLELGDSALYFCASSHSSLGINKDEQYFGPGTRLTVT.